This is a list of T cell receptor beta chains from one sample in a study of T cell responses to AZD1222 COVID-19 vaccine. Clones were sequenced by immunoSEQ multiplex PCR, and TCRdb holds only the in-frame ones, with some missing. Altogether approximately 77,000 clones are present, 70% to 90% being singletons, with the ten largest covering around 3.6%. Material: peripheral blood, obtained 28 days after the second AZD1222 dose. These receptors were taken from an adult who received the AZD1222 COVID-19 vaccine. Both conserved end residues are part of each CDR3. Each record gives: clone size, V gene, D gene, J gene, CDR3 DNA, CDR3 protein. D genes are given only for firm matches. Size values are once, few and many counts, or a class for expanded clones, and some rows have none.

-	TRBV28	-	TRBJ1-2	TGTGCCAGCAGTTTAAGGGTGCAGGGTTATGGCTACACCTTC	CASSLRVQGYGYTF
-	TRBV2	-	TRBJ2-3	TGTGCCAGCAGTGAATTGGGCGGGGCAGCAGATACGCAGTATTTT	CASSELGGAADTQYF
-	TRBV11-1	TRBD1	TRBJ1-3	TGTGCCAGCAGCGGACACAGGGGTTCTGGAAACACCATATATTTT	CASSGHRGSGNTIYF
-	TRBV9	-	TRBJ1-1	TGTGCCAGCAGCCCTCTGCCCCACGCTGAAGCTTTCTTT	CASSPLPHAEAFF
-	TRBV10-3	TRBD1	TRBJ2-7	TGTGCCATCAGTGAGACGACCGGGACAGGGGGATACGAGCAGTACTTC	CAISETTGTGGYEQYF
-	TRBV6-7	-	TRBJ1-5	TGTGCCAGCAGTTACAGGAGGCAGCCCCAGCATTTT	CASSYRRQPQHF
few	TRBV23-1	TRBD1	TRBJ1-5	TGCGCCACCGAGGGTCCAGGGGGTTGTCAGCCCCAGCATTTT	CATEGPGGCQPQHF
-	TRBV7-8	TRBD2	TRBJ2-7	TGTGCCAGCAGCACCACGGCGCGGGGGAGCCCCTACGAGCAGTACTTC	CASSTTARGSPYEQYF
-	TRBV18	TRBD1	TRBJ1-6	TGTGCCAGCTCACCAGACTCAGGGGGACCTAATTCACCCCTCCACTTT	CASSPDSGGPNSPLHF
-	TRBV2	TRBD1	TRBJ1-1	TGTGCCAGCAGGCAGGGGGTGCAAGCTTTCTTT	CASRQGVQAFF
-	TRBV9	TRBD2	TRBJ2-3	TGTGCCAGCAGCGCCTCGGGACTAGCATCGGATACGCAGTATTTT	CASSASGLASDTQYF
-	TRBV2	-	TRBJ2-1	TGTGCCAGCAGGGCCTGGGATGAGCAGTTCTTC	CASRAWDEQFF
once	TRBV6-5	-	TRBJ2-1	TGTGCCAGCAGCATTAGCAATGAGCAGTTCTTC	CASSISNEQFF
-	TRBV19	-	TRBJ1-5	TGTGCCAGTAGTACAACTGACCGGGACGTAGAGCATTTT	CASSTTDRDVEHF
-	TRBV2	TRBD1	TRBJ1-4	TGTGCCAGCAGCCCACAGACAGGGCTAGCTAATGAAAAACTGTTTTTT	CASSPQTGLANEKLFF
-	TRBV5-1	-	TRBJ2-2	TGCGCCAGCAGATTGCGAGGGGAGCTGTTTTTT	CASRLRGELFF
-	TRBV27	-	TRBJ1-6	TGTGCCAGGTCCGCAGGGTCGAGCTCCTATAATTCACCCCTCCACTTT	CARSAGSSSYNSPLHF
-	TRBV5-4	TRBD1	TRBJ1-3	TGTGCCAGCAGCTTGGGACAGGGCACTGGAAACACCATATATTTT	CASSLGQGTGNTIYF
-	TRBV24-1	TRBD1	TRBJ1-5	TGTGCCACCAGTGATCAACACAGGGGGCTGCCCCAGCATTTT	CATSDQHRGLPQHF
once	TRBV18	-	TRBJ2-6	TGTGCCAGCTCACCATTGGGAAGGATGGGCTCTGGGGCCAACGTCCTGACTTTC	CASSPLGRMGSGANVLTF
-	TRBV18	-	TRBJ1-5	TGTGCCAGCTCACCTAGTACGGGGGCCAATCAGCCCCAGCATTTT	CASSPSTGANQPQHF
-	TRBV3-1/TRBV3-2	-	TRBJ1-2	TGTGCCAGCACCCAAAGCCGGGACGGAACATATGGCTACACCTTC	CASTQSRDGTYGYTF
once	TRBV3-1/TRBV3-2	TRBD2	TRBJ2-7	TGTGCCAGCAGCCAGTCTAGCGGGAGTCACAAGCAGTACTTC	CASSQSSGSHKQYF
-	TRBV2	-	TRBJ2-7	TGTGCCAGCAGTGAATCTGGGTGGCTTGGGGACGAGCAGTACTTC	CASSESGWLGDEQYF
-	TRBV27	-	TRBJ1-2	TGTGCCAGCAGCCTCAGGGCGAACTATGGCTACACCTTC	CASSLRANYGYTF
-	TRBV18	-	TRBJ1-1	TGTGCCAGCTCCCCTGGACAGAACACTGAAGCTTTCTTT	CASSPGQNTEAFF
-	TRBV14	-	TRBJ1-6	TGTGCCAGCAGCTATCCGGGACCTCATTCACCCCTCCACTTT	CASSYPGPHSPLHF
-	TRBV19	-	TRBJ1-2	TGTGCCAGTACCATCGGGCATGACAGGCCTAACTATGGCTACACCTTC	CASTIGHDRPNYGYTF
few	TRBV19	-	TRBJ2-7	TGTGCCAGTAGTAGTAGGGGCAGCCAAGGCTCCTACGAGCAGTACTTC	CASSSRGSQGSYEQYF
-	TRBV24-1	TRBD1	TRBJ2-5	TGTGCCACCAGTGATTTGTGGGGACAGGCGGAGACCCAGTACTTC	CATSDLWGQAETQYF
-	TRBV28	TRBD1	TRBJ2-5	TGTGCCAGCAGCTCACAGGGGGTACGGGAGACCCAGTACTTC	CASSSQGVRETQYF
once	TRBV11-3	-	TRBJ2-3	TGTGCCAGCAGCTTATCCAGGGCTGCAGATACGCAGTATTTT	CASSLSRAADTQYF
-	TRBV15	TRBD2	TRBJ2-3	TGTGCCACCAGCAGAGGACTAGCGCCAGATACGCAGTATTTT	CATSRGLAPDTQYF